Listed here is a single T cell receptor beta chain. What it binds is not known. Germline V gene lookup returns CDR1 LNHNV and CDR2 YYDKDF (reference sequence). Germline trimming cut 1 base from V and 2 bases from J; bases unmatched to any gene: 11. The CDR3 sequence is 20 residues long. The data originate from a study of T cell responses to AZD1222 COVID-19 vaccine. Study-wide background: Second-dose recipients at about 4 or about 12 weeks were treated as one pooled group.

Study-level findings and limits: Increases in Spike-specific TCR breadth and depth were seen after two AZD1222 doses.

TCRdb's copy holds only in-frame clones and misses some; the assay was immunoSEQ multiplex PCR. The table shows 100,000 or so clones, with 92% occurring only once. Sequencing was performed on peripheral blood, taken on day 0 of AZD1222 vaccination. The receptor comes from an adult in good health. The chain combines TRBV15 with TRBJ2-3, with TRBD2 identical over 14 bases. The CDR3 sequence: CATSRVRPGTSGRHTDTQYF. CDR3 DNA: TGTGCCACCAGCAGAGTTCGTCCCGGGACTAGCGGGAGACACACAGATACGCAGTATTTT. Full variable domain (rest looked up from reference TRBV15 and TRBJ2-3): DAMVIQNPRYQVTQFGKPVTLSCSQTLNHNVMYWYQQKSSQAPKLLFHYYDKDFNNEADTPDNFQSRRPNTSFCFLDIRSPGLGDTAMYLCATSRVRPGTSGRHTDTQYFGPGTRLTVL.